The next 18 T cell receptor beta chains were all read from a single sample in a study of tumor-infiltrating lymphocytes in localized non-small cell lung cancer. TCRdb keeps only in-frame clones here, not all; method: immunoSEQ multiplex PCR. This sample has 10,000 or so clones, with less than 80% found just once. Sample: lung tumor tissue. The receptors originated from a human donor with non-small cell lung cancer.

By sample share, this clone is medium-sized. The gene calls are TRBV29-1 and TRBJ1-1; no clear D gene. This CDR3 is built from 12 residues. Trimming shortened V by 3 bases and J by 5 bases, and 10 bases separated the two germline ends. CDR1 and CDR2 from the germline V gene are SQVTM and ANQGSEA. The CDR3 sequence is CSVDSGRTEAFF. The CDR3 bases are TGCAGCGTTGATTCGGGCCGTACTGAAGCTTTCTTT. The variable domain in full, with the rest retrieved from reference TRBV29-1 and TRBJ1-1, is SAVISQKPSRDICQRGTSLTIQCQVDSQVTMMFWYRQQPGQSLTLIATANQGSEATYESGFVIDKFPISRPNLTFSTLTVSNMSPEDSSIYLCSVDSGRTEAFFGQGTRLTVV.

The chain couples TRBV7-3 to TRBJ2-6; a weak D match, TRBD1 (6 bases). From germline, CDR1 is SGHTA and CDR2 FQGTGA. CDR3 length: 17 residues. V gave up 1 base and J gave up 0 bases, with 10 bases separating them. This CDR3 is CASSLIRTDSGANVLTF. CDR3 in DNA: TGTGCCAGCAGCTTAATTCGGACAGACTCTGGGGCCAACGTCCTGACTTTC.

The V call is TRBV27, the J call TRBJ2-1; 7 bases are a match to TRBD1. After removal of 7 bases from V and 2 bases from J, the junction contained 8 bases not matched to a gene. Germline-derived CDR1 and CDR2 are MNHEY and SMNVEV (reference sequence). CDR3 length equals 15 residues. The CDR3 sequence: CASNPTGYPYNEQFF. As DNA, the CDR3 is TGTGCCAGCAATCCGACAGGGTATCCCTACAATGAGCAGTTCTTC.

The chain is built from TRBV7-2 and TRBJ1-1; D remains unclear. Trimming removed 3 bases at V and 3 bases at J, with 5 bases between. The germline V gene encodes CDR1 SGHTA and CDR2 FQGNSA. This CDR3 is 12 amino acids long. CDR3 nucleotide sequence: TGTGCCAGCAGCTTGTGGGACACTGAAGCTTTCTTT. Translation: CASSLWDTEAFF.

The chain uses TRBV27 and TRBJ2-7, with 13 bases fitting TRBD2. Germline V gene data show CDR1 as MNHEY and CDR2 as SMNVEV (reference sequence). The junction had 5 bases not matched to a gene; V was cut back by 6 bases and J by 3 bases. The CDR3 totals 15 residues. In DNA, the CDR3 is TGTGCCAGCAGAAGACTAGCGGGGGGAAACTACGAGCAGTACTTC. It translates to CASRRLAGGNYEQYF.

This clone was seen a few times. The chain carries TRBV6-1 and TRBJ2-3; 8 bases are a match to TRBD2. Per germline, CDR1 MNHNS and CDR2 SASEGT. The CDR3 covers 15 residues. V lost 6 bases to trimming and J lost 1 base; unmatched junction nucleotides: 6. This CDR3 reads CASRVSGSGTDTQYF. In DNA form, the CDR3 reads TGTGCCAGCAGAGTAAGCGGGAGCGGCACAGATACGCAGTATTTT.

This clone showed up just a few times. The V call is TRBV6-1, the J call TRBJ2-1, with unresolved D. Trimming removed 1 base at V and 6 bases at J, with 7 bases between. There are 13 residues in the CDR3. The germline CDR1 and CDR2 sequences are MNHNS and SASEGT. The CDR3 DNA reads TGTGCCAGCAGTGAAGTAATTTCCAATGAGCAGTTCTTC. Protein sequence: CASSEVISNEQFF.

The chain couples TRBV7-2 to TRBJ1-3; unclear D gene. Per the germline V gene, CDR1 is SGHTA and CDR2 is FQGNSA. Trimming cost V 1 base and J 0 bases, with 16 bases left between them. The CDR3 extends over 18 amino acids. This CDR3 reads CASSLDRARTHSGNTIYF. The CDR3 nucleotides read TGTGCCAGCAGCTTAGATCGAGCTCGGACCCACTCTGGAAACACCATATATTTT.

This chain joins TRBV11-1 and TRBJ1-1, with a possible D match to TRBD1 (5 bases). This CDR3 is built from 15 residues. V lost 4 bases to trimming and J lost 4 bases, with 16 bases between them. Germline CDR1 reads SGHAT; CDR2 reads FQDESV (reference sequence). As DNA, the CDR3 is TGTGCCAGCAGCTCGACCACGGGACCGACCACTGAAGCTTTCTTT. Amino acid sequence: CASSSTTGPTTEAFF.

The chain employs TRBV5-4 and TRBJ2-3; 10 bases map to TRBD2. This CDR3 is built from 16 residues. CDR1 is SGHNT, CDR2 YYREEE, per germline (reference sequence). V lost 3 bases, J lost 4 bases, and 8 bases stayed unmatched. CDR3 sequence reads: CASSSPPSGGADTQYF. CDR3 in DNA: TGTGCCAGCAGCTCCCCGCCTAGCGGGGGAGCAGATACGCAGTATTTT. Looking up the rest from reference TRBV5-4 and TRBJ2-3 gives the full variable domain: ETGVTQSPTHLIKTRGQQVTLRCSSQSGHNTVSWYQQALGQGPQFIFQYYREEENGRGNFPPRFSGLQFPNYSSELNVNALELDDSALYLCASSSPPSGGADTQYFGPGTRLTVL.

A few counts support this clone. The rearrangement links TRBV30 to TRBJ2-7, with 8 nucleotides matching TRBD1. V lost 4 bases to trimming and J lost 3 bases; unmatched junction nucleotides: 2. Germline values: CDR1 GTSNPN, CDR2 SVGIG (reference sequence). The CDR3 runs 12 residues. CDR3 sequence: CAWKDRGYEQYF. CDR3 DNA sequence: TGTGCCTGGAAAGACAGGGGCTACGAGCAGTACTTC.

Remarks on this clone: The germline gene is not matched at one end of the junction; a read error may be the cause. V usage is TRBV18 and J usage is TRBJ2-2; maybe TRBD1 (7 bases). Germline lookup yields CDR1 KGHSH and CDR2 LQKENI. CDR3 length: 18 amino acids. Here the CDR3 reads CASSSPVTGDSLTGELFF. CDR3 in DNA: TGTGCCAGCTCATCACCAGTAACAGGGGACTCGTTAACCGGGGAGCTGTTTTTT.

In nucleotides, the CDR3 is TGTGCCAGCAGCTTAGGGTCGGCGGCTATAGCTTTCTTT. The encoded protein is CASSLGSAAIAFF. V gene TRBV7-6 combines with J gene TRBJ1-1; D remains ambiguous. The CDR3 covers 13 residues. Trimming took 1 base from V and 10 from J, leaving 13 bases between them. CDR1 is SGHVS, CDR2 FNYEAQ, per germline.

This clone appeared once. The CDR3 loop is CASSSRADSGLTGELFF. CDR3 DNA: TGCGCCAGCAGCTCCAGGGCAGATAGCGGTCTCACCGGGGAGCTGTTTTTT. V is TRBV5-1 and J is TRBJ2-2, with D perhaps matching TRBD2 (6 bases). The CDR3 contains 17 residues. Germline V CDR1 and CDR2: SGHRS, YFSETQ. Trimming took 3 bases from V and 4 from J, leaving 19 bases between them.

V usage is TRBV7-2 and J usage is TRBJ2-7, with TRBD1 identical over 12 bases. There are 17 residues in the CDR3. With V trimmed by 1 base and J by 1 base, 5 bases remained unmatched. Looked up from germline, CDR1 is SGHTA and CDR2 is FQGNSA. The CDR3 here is CASSLGGTGGLSYEQYF. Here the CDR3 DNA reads TGTGCCAGCAGCTTAGGTGGGACAGGGGGCCTTTCCTACGAGCAGTACTTC.

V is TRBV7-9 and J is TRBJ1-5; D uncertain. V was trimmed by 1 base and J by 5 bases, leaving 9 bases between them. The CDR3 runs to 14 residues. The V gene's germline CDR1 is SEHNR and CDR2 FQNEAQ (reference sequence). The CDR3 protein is CASSLGSPDQPQHF. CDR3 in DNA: TGTGCCAGCAGCTTAGGCAGCCCGGATCAGCCCCAGCATTTT.

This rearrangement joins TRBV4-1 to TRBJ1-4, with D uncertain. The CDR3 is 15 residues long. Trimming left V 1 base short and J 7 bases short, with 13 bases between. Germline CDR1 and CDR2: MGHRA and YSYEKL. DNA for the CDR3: TGCGCCAGCAGCCAAGGGGCGGCGGCCCCTGAAAAACTGTTTTTT. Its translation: CASSQGAAAPEKLFF.

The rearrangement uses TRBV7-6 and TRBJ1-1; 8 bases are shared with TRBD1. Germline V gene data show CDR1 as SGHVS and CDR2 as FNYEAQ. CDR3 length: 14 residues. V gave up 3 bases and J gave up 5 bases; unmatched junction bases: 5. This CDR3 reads CASSLDRAGTEAFF. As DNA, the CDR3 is TGTGCCAGCAGCTTGGACAGGGCGGGAACTGAAGCTTTCTTT.